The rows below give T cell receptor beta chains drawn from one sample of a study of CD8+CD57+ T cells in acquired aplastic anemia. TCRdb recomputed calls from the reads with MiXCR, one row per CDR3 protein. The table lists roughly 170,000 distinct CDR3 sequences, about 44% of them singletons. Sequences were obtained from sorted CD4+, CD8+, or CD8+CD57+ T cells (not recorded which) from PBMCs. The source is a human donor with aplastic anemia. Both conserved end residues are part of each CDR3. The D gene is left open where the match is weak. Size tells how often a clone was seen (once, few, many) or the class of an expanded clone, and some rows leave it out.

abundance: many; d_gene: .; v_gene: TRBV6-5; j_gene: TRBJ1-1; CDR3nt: TGTGCCCTTACGGGACAAGTAAACACTGAAGCTTTCTTT; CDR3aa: CALTGQVNTEAFF
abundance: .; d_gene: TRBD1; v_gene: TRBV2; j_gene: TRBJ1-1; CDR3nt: TGTGCCAGCACAAGGGACAGTGAAGCTTTCTTT; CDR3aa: CASTRDSEAFF
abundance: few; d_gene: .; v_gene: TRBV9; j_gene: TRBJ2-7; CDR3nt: TGTGCCAGCAGCGTAGGTGGTCACGAGCAGTACTTC; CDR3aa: CASSVGGHEQYF
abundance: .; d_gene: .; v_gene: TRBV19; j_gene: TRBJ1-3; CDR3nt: TGTGCCAGTAGTCCCAACGGAAACACCATATATTTT; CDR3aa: CASSPNGNTIYF
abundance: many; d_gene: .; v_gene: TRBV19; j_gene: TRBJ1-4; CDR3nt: TGTGCCAGTAGCCCCGGGACATCGAATGAAAAACTGTTTTTT; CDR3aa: CASSPGTSNEKLFF
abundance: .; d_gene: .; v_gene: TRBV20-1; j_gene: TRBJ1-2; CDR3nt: TGCAGTGCAAATCAGGGGAGAGGAGGCTACACCTTC; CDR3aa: CSANQGRGGYTF
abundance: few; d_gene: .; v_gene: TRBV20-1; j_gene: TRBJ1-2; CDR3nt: TGCAGTGCTAGAGATCAGGGAACTAACTATGGCTACACCTTC; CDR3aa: CSARDQGTNYGYTF
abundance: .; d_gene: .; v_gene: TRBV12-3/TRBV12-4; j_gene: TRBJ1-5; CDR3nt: TGTGCCAGCAGTTTGAATGCTCAGCCCCAGCATTTT; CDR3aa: CASSLNAQPQHF
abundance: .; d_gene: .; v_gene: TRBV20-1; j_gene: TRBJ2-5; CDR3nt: TGCAGTGCTAGAGACGTCATACTAGGGGCGGGAGAGACCCAGTACTTC; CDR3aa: CSARDVILGAGETQYF
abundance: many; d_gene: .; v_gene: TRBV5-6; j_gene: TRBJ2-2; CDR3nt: TGTGCCAGCAGACTCAGCGGTGCTGGCACCGGGGAGCTGTTTTTT; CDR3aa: CASRLSGAGTGELFF
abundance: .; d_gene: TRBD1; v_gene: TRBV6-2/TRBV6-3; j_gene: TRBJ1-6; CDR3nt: TGTGCCAGCACATCGGACAGGCGGAACCTCCACTTT; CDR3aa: CASTSDRRNLHF
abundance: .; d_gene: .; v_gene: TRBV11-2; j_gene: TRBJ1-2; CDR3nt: TGTGCCAGCAGCCTCAGGGGCCCCTTGAACTATGACTACACCTTC; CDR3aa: CASSLRGPLNYDYTF
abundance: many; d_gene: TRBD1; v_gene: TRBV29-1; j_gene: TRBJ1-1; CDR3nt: TGCAGCGGTCAGGGGGCAGATGACACTGAAGCTTTCTTT; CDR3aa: CSGQGADDTEAFF
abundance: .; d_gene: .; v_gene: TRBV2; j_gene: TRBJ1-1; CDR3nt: TGTGCCAGCAGTGGACAGTTTAGAGGGACTGAAGCTTTCTTT; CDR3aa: CASSGQFRGTEAFF
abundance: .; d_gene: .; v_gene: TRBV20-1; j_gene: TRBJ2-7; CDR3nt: TGCAGTGCCAGCAACGGGTGGGCAGACAACCCCTACGAGCAGTACTTC; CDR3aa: CSASNGWADNPYEQYF
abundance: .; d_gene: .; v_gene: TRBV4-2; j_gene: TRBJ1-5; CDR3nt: TGTGCCAGCAGCCAACTTGTCAATCAGCCCCAGCATTTT; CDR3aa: CASSQLVNQPQHF